Included here is one TCR beta chain sequence, with context. Its antigen is unknown. This entry belongs to a study of T cell responses to AZD1222 COVID-19 vaccine. Study-wide context: It was second doses at about 4 or about 12 weeks that were pooled.

TCRdb's copy holds only in-frame clones and misses some; the assay was immunoSEQ multiplex PCR. The sample consists of 75,000 to 95,000 clones, about 88% of them appearing once. Findings and limits, study-wide: Spike-specific TCR depth and breadth grew after two AZD1222 doses.

The TCR sequence derives from an adult in good health. The sequenced sample was peripheral blood, obtained on day 0 of AZD1222 vaccination.

DNA of the CDR3: TGTGCCAGCAGCCAAGTTCGCCGGGGTTGGGACACTGAAGCTTTCTTT. This gives the protein CASSQVRRGWDTEAFF. The V call is TRBV3-1 (or the pseudogene TRBV3-2), the J call TRBJ1-1; D call uncertain. The V gene lost 1 base and the J gene lost 3 bases, with 15 bases spanning the gap. The CDR3 consists of 16 residues. Germline CDR1 and CDR2: LGHDT and YNNKEL (reference sequence).